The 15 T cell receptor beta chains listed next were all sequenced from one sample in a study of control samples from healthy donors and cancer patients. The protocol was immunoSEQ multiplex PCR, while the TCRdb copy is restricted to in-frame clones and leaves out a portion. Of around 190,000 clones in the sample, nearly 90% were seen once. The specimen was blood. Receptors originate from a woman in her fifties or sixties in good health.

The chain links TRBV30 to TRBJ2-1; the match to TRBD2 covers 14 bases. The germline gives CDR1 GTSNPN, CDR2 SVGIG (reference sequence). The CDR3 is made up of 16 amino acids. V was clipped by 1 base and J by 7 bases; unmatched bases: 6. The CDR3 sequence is CAWSGHRTSGGNEQFF. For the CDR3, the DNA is TGTGCCTGGAGTGGACATCGGACTAGCGGGGGGAATGAGCAGTTCTTC. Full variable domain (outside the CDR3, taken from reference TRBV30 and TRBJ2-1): SQTIHQWPATLVQPVGSPLSLECTVEGTSNPNLYWYRQAAGRGLQLLFYSVGIGQISSEVPQNLSASRPQDRQFILSSKKLLLSDSGFYLCAWSGHRTSGGNEQFFGPGTRLTVL.

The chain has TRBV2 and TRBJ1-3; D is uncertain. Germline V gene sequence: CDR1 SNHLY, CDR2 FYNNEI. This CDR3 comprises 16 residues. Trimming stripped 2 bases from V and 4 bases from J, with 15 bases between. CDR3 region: CASSEWGPTAGNTIYF. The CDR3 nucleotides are TGTGCCAGCAGTGAATGGGGTCCGACGGCAGGAAACACCATATATTTT.

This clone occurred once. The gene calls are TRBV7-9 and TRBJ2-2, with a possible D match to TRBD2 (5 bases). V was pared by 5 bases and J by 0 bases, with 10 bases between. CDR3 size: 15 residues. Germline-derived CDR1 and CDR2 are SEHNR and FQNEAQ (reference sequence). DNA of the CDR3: TGTGCCAGCAGCCGCCCCGGGGCGAACACCGGGGAGCTGTTTTTT. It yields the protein CASSRPGANTGELFF.

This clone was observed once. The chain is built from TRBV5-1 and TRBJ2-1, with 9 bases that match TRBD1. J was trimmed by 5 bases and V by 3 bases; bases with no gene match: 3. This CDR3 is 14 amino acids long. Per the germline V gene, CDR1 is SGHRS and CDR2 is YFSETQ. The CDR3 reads CASSWGQGNNEQFF. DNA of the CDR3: TGCGCCAGCAGCTGGGGACAGGGTAACAATGAGCAGTTCTTC.

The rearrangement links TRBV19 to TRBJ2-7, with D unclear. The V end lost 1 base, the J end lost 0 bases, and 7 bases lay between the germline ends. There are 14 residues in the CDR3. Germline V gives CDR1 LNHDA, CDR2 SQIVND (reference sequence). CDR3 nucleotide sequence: TGTGCCAGTAGTATAGGATGGAACTCCTACGAGCAGTACTTC. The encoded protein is CASSIGWNSYEQYF.

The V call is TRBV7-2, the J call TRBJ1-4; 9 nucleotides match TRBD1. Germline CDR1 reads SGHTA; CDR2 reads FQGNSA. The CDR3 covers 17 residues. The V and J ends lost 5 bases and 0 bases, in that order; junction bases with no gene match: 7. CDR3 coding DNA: TGTGCCAGCAGCCCCCGCCGACAGGGGGCAACTAATGAAAAACTGTTTTTT. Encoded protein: CASSPRRQGATNEKLFF.

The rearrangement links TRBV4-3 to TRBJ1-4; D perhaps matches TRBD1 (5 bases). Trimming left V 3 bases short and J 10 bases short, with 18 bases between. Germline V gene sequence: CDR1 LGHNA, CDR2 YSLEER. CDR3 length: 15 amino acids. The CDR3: CASSHPGRDPGKLFF. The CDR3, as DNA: TGCGCCAGCAGCCACCCCGGCAGGGATCCCGGAAAACTGTTTTTT.

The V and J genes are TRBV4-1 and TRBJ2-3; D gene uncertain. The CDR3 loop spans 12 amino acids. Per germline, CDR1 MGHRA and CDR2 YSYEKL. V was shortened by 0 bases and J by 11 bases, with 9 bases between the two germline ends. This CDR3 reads CASSQDRVRQYF. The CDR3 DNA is TGCGCCAGCAGCCAAGATAGGGTTAGGCAGTATTTT.

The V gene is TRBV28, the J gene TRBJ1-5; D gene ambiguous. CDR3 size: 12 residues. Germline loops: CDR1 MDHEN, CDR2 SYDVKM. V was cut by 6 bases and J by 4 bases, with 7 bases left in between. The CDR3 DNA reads TGTGCCAGCAGCCCCCTTAATCAGCCCCAGCATTTT. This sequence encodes CASSPLNQPQHF.

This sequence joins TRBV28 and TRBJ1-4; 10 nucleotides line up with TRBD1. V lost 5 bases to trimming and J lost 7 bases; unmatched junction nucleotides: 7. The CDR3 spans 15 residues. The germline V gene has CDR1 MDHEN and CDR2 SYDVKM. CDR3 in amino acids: CASSLYRTGGEKLFF. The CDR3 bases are TGTGCCAGCAGTCTCTACCGGACAGGGGGTGAAAAACTGTTTTTT.

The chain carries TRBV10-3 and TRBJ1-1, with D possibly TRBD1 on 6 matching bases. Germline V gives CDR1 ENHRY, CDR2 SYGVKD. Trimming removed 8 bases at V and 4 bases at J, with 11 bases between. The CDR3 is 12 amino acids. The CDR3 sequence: CAIGGRGTEAFF. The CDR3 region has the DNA TGTGCCATCGGGGGCCGAGGCACTGAAGCTTTCTTT.

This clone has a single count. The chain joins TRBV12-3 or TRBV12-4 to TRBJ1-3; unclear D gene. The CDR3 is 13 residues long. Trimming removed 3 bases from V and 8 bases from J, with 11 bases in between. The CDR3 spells CASSLRVGDTIYF. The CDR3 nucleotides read TGTGCCAGCAGTTTGCGGGTCGGGGACACCATATATTTT.

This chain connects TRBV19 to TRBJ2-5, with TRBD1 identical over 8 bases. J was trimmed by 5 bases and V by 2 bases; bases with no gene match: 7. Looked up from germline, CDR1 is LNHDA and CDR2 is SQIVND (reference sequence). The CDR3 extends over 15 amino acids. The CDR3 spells CASSIPRTGRETQYF. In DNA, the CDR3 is TGTGCCAGTAGTATACCCCGGACAGGGCGGGAGACCCAGTACTTC.

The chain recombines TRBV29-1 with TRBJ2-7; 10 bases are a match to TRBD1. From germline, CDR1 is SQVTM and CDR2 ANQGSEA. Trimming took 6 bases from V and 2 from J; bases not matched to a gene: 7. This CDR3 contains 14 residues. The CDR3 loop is CSVEPGQGTYEQYF. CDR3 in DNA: TGCAGCGTAGAACCGGGACAGGGGACCTACGAGCAGTACTTC.

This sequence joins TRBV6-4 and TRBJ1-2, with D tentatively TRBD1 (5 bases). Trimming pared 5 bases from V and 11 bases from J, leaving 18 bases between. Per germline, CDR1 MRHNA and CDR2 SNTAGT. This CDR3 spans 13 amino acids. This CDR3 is CASSLTPGAGYTF. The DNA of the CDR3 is TGTGCCAGCAGTCTCACTCCCGGGGCGGGGTACACCTTC.